Below, one TCR beta chain is given with its context. Using a J-beta primer mix together with a sample-barcoded 5' primer, a second PCR was run for roughly 6 to 12 cycles. TCRdb re-called the 5' RACE reads through MiXCR, storing one row per CDR3 protein. The table includes about 730,000 distinct CDR3 sequences, approximately 39% detected once. This sample was included in a study of blood T cells in healthy people across ages. Source material: blood. The clonotype comes from a woman between 55 and 75 years old in good health.

The CDR3 loop is CASSYSRTSGSYNEQFF. The CDR3 coding sequence is TGTGCCAGCAGTTACTCTCGGACTAGCGGTTCCTACAATGAGCAGTTCTTC. This chain joins TRBV6-5 and TRBJ2-1; 10 positions agree with TRBD2. The CDR3 spans 17 residues. V dropped 0 bases and J dropped 1; count of bases not matched to a gene: 3. Germline lookup yields CDR1 MNHEY and CDR2 SVGAGI.